These 5 T cell receptor beta chains were all obtained from the same sample, sequenced in a study of T-cell memory formation after mild COVID-19. Using its own MiXCR run on the 5' RACE reads, TCRdb lists one record per CDR3 protein. The sample includes hundreds of thousands of distinct CDR3 sequences, roughly 20% of them seen just once. The sample taken for sequencing was PBMCs or a T cell subset sorted from them (not recorded which). These receptors came from a man aged 18 to 29 who had mild COVID-19 (a few samples of this study predate the infection). Cell type and time point are not known.

This clonotype showed up just a few times. V is TRBV29-1 and J is TRBJ2-3, with 9 bases lining up with TRBD2. The CDR3 is 12 amino acids. The V segment lost 7 bases and the J segment 6 bases; nucleotides outside the gene matches: 5. CDR1 and CDR2 from the germline V gene are SQVTM and ANQGSEA. Written as DNA, the CDR3 is TGCAGCGCCCCTGCGGGGGGGGATACGCAGTATTTT. It encodes CSAPAGGDTQYF.

V gene TRBV12-3 or TRBV12-4 combines with J gene TRBJ1-5, with 11 positions matching TRBD1. The length of the CDR3 is 16 residues. V shed 4 bases and J 4 bases; nucleotides not matched to a gene: 6. The CDR3 sequence: CASSSRTGGYNQPQHF. The CDR3 region has the DNA TGTGCCAGCAGTTCTAGGACAGGGGGCTATAATCAGCCCCAGCATTTT.

This clonotype was observed a few times. CDR3 nucleotides: TGCGCCAGCAGCTTGTCGGGCGACCATACTGAAGCTTTCTTT. This translates into CASSLSGDHTEAFF. V gene TRBV5-1 combines with J gene TRBJ1-1, with no clear D. V was pared by 1 base and J by 5 bases, with 12 bases between. Germline-derived CDR1 and CDR2 are SGHRS and YFSETQ. The CDR3 has 14 residues.

In this sample, this clonotype turned up once. The chain carries TRBV7-2 and TRBJ2-5; D gene uncertain. V was cut by 5 bases and J by 7 bases, with 8 bases left in between. This CDR3 region has 11 residues. Germline lookup yields CDR1 SGHTA and CDR2 FQGNSA. The CDR3 coding sequence is TGTGCCAGCAGCGAGCAGGCGACCCAGTACTTC. Its translation is CASSEQATQYF.

This clonotype was detected only a few times. The chain uses TRBV20-1 and TRBJ1-2; D remains unclear. CDR1 is DFQATT, CDR2 SNEGSKA, per germline (reference sequence). Trimming took off 3 bases at V and 5 bases at J, with 13 bases between the two ends. CDR3 length equals 13 residues. CDR3 in DNA: TGCAGTGCTAGGGGCCCTTATTCATATGGCTACACCTTC. The encoded protein is CSARGPYSYGYTF.